This TCR beta chain appears in the sequencing data of a study of blood T cell repertoires in COVID-19. Study-level background: Researchers got acute and convalescent COVID-19 samples from the United States, Italy and Spain. Sample material is recorded as cDNA or gDNA derived from T cells, B-cell-depleted T cells, or PBMCs.

This clone has a single count. CDR1 and CDR2 from the germline V gene are SNHLY and FYNNEI. The V segment lost 7 bases and the J segment 5 bases; nucleotides outside the gene matches: 7. The CDR3 length is 15 residues. Per the authors' pipeline: For nucleated cells, counts were estimated from reference gene primer amplification. The assay was immunoSEQ multiplex PCR, and TCRdb's table has in-frame clones only and misses some. V and J calls and clone size are given by that table; D and trimming were obtained from the DNA. This table holds under 200,000 clones, about 80% found once. The sequenced sample consisted of peripheral blood. The rearrangement links TRBV2 to TRBJ2-5, with 13 bases fitting TRBD2. The clonotype comes from a woman older than 75 with acute or convalescent COVID-19. CDR3 in DNA: TGTGCCAGCATGGGACTAGCGGGACTATCTGAGACCCAGTACTTC. It encodes CASMGLAGLSETQYF.